This T cell receptor (beta chain) was observed in a study of blood T cell repertoires in COVID-19. Assignments of participants to cohorts depended upon their own reported clinical history. The CDR3 contains 17 residues. V dropped 2 bases and J dropped 3 bases, with 17 bases sitting between them. The germline gives CDR1 SGHVS, CDR2 FNYEAQ. Generated by immunoSEQ multiplex PCR, the TCRdb table keeps only in-frame clones and is missing some. The repertoire holds approximately 380,000 clones, roughly 91% seen once, with about 1.2% in the top ten. V gene TRBV7-6 combines with J gene TRBJ1-5; D is possibly TRBD1 (5 bases). The receptor was derived from a woman between 18 and 29 years old who had recovered from COVID-19. The sample was PBMCs or T cells enriched from blood (not recorded which). The CDR3 bases are TGTGCCAGCAGCTTATACTCCTTGGGGCAGAACAATCAGCCCCAGCATTTT. Encoded protein: CASSLYSLGQNNQPQHF.